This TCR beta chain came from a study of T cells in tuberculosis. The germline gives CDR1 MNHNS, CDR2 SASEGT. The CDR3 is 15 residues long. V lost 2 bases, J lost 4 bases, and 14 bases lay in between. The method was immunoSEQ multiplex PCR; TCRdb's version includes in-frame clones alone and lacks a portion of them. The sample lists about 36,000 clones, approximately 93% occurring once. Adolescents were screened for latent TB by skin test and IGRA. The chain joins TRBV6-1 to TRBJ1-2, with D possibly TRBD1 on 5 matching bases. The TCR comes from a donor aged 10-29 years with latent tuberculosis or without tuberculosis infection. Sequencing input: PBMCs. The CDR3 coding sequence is TGTGCCAGCAGTGAAAGCGGGGACCCGGGCTATGGCTACACCTTC. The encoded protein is CASSESGDPGYGYTF.